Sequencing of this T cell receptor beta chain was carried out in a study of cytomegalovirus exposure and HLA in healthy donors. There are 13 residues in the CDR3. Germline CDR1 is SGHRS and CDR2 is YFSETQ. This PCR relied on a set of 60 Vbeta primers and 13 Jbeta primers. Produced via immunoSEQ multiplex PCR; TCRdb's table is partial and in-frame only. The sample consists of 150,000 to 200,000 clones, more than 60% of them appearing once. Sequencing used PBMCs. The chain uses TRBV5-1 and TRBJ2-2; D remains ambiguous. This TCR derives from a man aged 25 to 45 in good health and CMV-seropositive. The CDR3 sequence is CASMERNTGELFF. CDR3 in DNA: TGCGCTTCGATGGAGCGTAACACCGGGGAGCTGTTTTTT.